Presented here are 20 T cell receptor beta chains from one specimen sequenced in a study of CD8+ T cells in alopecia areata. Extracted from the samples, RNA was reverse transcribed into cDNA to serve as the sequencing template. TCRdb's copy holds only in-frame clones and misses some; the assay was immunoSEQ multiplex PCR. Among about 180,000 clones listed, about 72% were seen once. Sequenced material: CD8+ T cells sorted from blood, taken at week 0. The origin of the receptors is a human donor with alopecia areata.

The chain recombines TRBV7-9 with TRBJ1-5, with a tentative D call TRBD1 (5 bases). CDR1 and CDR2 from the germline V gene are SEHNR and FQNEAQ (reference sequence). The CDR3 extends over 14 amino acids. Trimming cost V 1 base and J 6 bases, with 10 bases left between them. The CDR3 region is CASSLGGAGQPQHF. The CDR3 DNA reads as TGTGCCAGCAGCTTAGGGGGCGCGGGTCAGCCCCAGCATTTT.

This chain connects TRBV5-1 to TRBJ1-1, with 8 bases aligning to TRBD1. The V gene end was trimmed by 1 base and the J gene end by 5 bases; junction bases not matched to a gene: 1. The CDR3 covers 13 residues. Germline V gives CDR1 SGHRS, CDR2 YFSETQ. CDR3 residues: CASSLTGGTEAFF. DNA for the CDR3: TGCGCCAGCAGCTTGACAGGGGGTACTGAAGCTTTCTTT.

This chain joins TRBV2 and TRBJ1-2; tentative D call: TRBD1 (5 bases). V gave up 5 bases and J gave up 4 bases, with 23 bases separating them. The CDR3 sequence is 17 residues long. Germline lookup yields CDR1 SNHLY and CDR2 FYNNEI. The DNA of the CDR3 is TGTGCCAGCAGTCAAGAAATCGTACAGGATTACGGCTATGGCTACACCTTC. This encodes CASSQEIVQDYGYGYTF.

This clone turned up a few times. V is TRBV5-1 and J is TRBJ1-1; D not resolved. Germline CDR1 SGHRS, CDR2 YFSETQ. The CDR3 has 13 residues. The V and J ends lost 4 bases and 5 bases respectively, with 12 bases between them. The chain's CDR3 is CASSPNAPTEAFF. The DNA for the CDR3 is TGCGCCAGCAGCCCCAACGCTCCTACTGAAGCTTTCTTT. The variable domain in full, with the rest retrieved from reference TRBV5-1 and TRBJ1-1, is KAGVTQTPRYLIKTRGQQVTLSCSPISGHRSVSWYQQTPGQGLQFLFEYFSETQRNKGNFPGRFSGRQFSNSRSEMNVSTLELGDSALYLCASSPNAPTEAFFGQGTRLTVV.

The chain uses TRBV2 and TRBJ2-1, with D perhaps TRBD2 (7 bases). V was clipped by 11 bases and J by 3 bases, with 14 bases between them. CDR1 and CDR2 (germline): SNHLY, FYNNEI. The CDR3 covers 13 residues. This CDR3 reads CAWRGEGYNEQFF. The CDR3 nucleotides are TGTGCCTGGAGGGGGGAGGGCTACAATGAGCAGTTCTTC. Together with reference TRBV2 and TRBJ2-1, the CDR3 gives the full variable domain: EPEVTQTPSHQVTQMGQEVILRCVPISNHLYFYWYRQILGQKVEFLVSFYNNEISEKSEIFDDQFSVERPDGSNFTLKIRSTKLEDSAMYFCAWRGEGYNEQFFGPGTRLTVL.

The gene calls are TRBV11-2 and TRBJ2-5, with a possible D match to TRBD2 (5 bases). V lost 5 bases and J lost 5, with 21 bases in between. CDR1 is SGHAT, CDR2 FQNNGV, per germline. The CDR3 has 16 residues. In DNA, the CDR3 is TGTGCCAGCAGCGCGCGATACTCAGCCCGGGGTGAGACCCAGTACTTC. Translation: CASSARYSARGETQYF.

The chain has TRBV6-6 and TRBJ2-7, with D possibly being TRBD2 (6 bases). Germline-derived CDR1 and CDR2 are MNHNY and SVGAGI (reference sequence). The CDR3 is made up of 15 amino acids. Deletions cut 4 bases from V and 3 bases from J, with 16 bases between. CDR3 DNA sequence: TGTGCCAGCAGTTCTACGAGCGGGTCTTACTACGAGCAGTACTTC. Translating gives CASSSTSGSYYEQYF.

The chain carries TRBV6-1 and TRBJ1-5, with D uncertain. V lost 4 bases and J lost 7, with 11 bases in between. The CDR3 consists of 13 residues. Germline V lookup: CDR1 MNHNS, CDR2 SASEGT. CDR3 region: CASSVGSGQPQHF. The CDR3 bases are TGTGCCAGCAGTGTAGGAAGCGGCCAGCCCCAGCATTTT.

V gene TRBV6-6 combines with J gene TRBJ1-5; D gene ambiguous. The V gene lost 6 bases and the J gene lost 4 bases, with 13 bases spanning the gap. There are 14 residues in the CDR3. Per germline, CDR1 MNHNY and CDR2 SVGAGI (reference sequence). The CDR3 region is CASSLPSPNQPQHF. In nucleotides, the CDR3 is TGTGCCAGCAGCCTACCTAGCCCTAATCAGCCCCAGCATTTT.

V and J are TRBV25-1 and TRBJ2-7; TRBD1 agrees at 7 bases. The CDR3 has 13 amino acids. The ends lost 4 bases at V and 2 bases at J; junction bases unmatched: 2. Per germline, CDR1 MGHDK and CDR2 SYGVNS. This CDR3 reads CASSVGTAYEQYF. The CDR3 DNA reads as TGTGCCAGCAGTGTCGGGACAGCCTACGAGCAGTACTTC.

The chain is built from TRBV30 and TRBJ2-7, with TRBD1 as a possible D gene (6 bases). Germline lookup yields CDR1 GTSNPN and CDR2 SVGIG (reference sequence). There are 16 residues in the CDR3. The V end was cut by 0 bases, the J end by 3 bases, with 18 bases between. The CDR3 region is CAWSVPHLGQLYEQYF. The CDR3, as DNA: TGTGCCTGGAGTGTACCCCACCTCGGACAGCTCTACGAGCAGTACTTC. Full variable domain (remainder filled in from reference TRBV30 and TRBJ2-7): SQTIHQWPATLVQPVGSPLSLECTVEGTSNPNLYWYRQAAGRGLQLLFYSVGIGQISSEVPQNLSASRPQDRQFILSSKKLLLSDSGFYLCAWSVPHLGQLYEQYFGPGTRLTVT.

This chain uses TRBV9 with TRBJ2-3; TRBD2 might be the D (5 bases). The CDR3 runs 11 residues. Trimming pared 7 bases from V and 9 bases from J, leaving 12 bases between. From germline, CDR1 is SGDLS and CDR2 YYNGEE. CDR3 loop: CASEGSRTQYF. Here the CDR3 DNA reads TGTGCCAGCGAGGGATCCAGGACGCAGTATTTT.

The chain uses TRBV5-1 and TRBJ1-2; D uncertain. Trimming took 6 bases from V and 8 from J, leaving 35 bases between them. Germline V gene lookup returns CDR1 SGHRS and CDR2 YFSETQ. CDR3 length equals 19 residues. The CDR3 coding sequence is TGCGCCAGCAACCCAGGACTTGGAGGACTTTTGGAACATGATGAGGGCTACACCTTC. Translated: CASNPGLGGLLEHDEGYTF.

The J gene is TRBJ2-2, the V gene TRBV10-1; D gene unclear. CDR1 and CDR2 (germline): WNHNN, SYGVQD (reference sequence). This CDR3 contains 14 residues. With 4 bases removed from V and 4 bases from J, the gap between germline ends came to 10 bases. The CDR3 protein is CASSGVRSTGELFF. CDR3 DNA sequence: TGCGCCAGCAGTGGGGTTCGGAGCACCGGGGAGCTGTTTTTT.

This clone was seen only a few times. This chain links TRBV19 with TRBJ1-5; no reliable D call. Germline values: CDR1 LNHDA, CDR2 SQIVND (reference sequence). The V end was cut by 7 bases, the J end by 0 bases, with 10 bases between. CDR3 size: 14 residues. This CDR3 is CASTPTDSNQPQHF. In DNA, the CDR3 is TGTGCCAGTACCCCGACCGATAGCAATCAGCCCCAGCATTTT.

CDR3 coding DNA: TGCGCCAGCAGCCCCAGGGATGTTCAGCCCCAGCATTTT. Translating it yields CASSPRDVQPQHF. The chain couples TRBV4-1 to TRBJ1-5; tentative D call: TRBD1 (5 bases). The CDR3 is made up of 13 amino acids. V shed 4 bases and J shed 6 bases, with 10 bases lying between them. CDR1 and CDR2 from the germline V gene are MGHRA and YSYEKL.

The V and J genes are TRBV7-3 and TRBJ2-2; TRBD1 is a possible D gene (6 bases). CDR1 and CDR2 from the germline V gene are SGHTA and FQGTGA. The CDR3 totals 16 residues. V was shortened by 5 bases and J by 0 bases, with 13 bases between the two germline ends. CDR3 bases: TGTGCCAGCAGCGCCAGGGGACCTCCGAACACCGGGGAGCTGTTTTTT. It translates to CASSARGPPNTGELFF.

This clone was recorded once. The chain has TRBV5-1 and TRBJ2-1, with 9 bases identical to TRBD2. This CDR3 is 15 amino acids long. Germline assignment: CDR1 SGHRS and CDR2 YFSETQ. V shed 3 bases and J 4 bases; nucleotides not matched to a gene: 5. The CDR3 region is CASSWGLADYNEQFF. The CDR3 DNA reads TGCGCCAGCAGCTGGGGACTAGCAGATTACAATGAGCAGTTCTTC.

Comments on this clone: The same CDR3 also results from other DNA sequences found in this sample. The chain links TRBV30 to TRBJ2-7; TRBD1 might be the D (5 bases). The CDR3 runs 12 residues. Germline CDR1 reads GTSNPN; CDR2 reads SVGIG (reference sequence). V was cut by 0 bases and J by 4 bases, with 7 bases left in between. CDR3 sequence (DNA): TGTGCCTGGAGTGTCGACAGTTACGAGCAGTACTTC. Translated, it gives CAWSVDSYEQYF. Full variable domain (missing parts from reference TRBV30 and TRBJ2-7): SQTIHQWPATLVQPVGSPLSLECTVEGTSNPNLYWYRQAAGRGLQLLFYSVGIGQISSEVPQNLSASRPQDRQFILSSKKLLLSDSGFYLCAWSVDSYEQYFGPGTRLTVT.

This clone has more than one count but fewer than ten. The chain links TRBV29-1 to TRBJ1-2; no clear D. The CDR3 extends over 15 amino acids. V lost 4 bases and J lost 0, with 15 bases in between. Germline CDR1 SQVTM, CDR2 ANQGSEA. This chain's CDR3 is CSVARQASSNYGYTF. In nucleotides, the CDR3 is TGCAGCGTTGCGCGGCAGGCGAGTTCTAACTATGGCTACACCTTC.